Listed below are T cell receptor beta chains from one sample, sequenced in a study of T cells after yellow fever vaccination. TCRdb recomputed calls from the 5' RACE reads with MiXCR, one row per CDR3 protein. In the table there are under 300,000 distinct CDR3 sequences, less than 9% of which are singletons. Sample: CD4+ T cells sorted from PBMCs, taken 15 days after the yellow fever booster vaccination. The receptors were gathered from a man aged 25 to 40 who received the YFV17D yellow fever vaccine. CDR3s include the opening cysteine and the closing phenylalanine or tryptophan. Fields, in order: D gene, CDR3 length, J gene, clone size, V gene, CDR3 protein, CDR3 DNA. D genes are given only for firm matches. Only some rows state a clone size, as once, few, many or a class for expanded clones.

- | 11 | TRBJ2-5 | - | TRBV7-2 | CASSARQTQYF | TGTGCCAGCAGCGCGAGACAGACCCAGTACTTC
TRBD1 | 14 | TRBJ2-7 | few | TRBV18 | CASSPGQEPYEQYF | TGTGCCAGCTCACCGGGACAGGAACCCTACGAGCAGTACTTC
- | 13 | TRBJ2-5 | few | TRBV7-8 | CASSLGAPETQYF | TGTGCCAGCAGCTTAGGAGCACCCGAGACCCAGTACTTC
- | 16 | TRBJ2-6 | - | TRBV7-9 | CASSPRDRSGANVLTF | TGTGCCAGCAGCCCACGGGACCGATCTGGGGCCAACGTCCTGACTTTC
- | 15 | TRBJ1-2 | - | TRBV7-2 | CASSPPGRPLYGYTF | TGTGCCAGCAGCCCCCCGGGACGGCCGCTTTATGGCTACACCTTC
TRBD1 | 17 | TRBJ1-1 | few | TRBV6-2/TRBV6-3 | CASSFRRTGKGNTEAFF | TGTGCCAGCAGTTTCCGCCGGACAGGTAAAGGGAACACTGAAGCTTTCTTT
- | 15 | TRBJ2-7 | - | TRBV6-5 | CASSYDERGGYEQYF | TGTGCCAGCAGTTACGACGAGAGAGGAGGCTACGAGCAGTACTTC
- | 11 | TRBJ1-1 | - | TRBV5-1 | CASSWGEEAFF | TGCGCCAGCAGCTGGGGAGAGGAAGCTTTCTTT
TRBD2 | 15 | TRBJ2-3 | - | TRBV10-3 | CAITGGGRATDTQYF | TGTGCCATCACGGGAGGGGGGAGGGCCACAGATACGCAGTATTTT
- | 12 | TRBJ1-1 | few | TRBV7-2 | CASSLDGGSAFF | TGTGCCAGCAGCTTAGATGGAGGGAGCGCTTTCTTT
- | 16 | TRBJ2-3 | - | TRBV7-3 | CASSPQAGLPPDTQYF | TGTGCCAGCAGCCCCCAAGCGGGCCTTCCCCCAGATACGCAGTATTTT
- | 13 | TRBJ2-2 | few | TRBV7-2 | CASSLVATGELFF | TGTGCCAGCAGCTTAGTCGCAACCGGGGAGCTGTTTTTT
TRBD2 | 15 | TRBJ2-7 | many | TRBV12-3/TRBV12-4 | CASSFGSGSSYEQYF | TGTGCCAGCAGTTTCGGTAGCGGGAGCTCCTACGAGCAGTACTTC
- | 17 | TRBJ2-1 | - | TRBV18 | CASSHPGPKTALVEQFF | TGTGCCAGCTCACACCCAGGCCCCAAGACCGCTCTGGTTGAGCAGTTCTTC
- | 15 | TRBJ2-5 | - | TRBV20-1 | CSAATPGTPKETQYF | TGCAGTGCTGCCACCCCCGGGACACCAAAAGAGACCCAGTACTTC
- | 15 | TRBJ2-6 | - | TRBV6-5 | CASSLSHSGANVLTF | TGTGCCAGCAGTTTATCTCACTCTGGGGCCAACGTCCTGACTTTC
- | 13 | TRBJ2-7 | few | TRBV11-2 | CASSSSGGLEQYF | TGTGCCAGCAGCTCCAGCGGTGGTCTCGAGCAGTACTTC
- | 15 | TRBJ2-1 | few | TRBV5-1 | CASSWVGARYNEQFF | TGCGCCAGCAGCTGGGTCGGAGCCCGATATAATGAGCAGTTCTTC
- | 16 | TRBJ2-7 | few | TRBV3-1 | CASSPRVELSSYEQYF | TGTGCCAGCAGCCCCCGGGTGGAGCTTAGCTCCTACGAGCAGTACTTC
TRBD1 | 14 | TRBJ2-7 | - | TRBV7-2 | CASSFTGVKYEQYF | TGTGCCAGCAGCTTCACAGGGGTTAAGTACGAGCAGTACTTC
TRBD2 | 17 | TRBJ2-2 | few | TRBV3-1 | CASSQGGGGLISGELFF | TGTGCCAGCAGCCAAGGGGGCGGGGGACTGATAAGCGGGGAGCTGTTTTTT
- | 14 | TRBJ2-2 | many | TRBV7-8 | CASSSREGHGELFF | TGTGCCAGCAGCTCACGGGAAGGTCACGGGGAGCTGTTTTTT
- | 21 | TRBJ2-1 | - | TRBV4-1 | CASSQRSGAGTGGPLAHEQFF | TGCGCCAGCAGCCAACGGTCGGGAGCCGGGACCGGCGGACCCCTAGCCCATGAGCAGTTCTTC
TRBD2 | 13 | TRBJ2-3 | few | TRBV6-1 | CATSGRVGDTQYF | TGTGCCACAAGCGGGAGAGTGGGAGATACGCAGTATTTT
- | 11 | TRBJ2-1 | few | TRBV5-1 | CASSQNFEQFF | TGCGCCAGCAGTCAAAATTTTGAGCAGTTCTTC
TRBD2 | 17 | TRBJ2-1 | - | TRBV10-2 | CASSDHLGRAGINEQFF | TGCGCCAGCAGTGATCATCTAGGGCGAGCGGGAATCAATGAGCAGTTCTTC
- | 15 | TRBJ2-1 | few | TRBV4-2 | CASSQDHGQDNEQFF | TGTGCCAGCAGCCAAGATCATGGGCAGGATAACGAGCAGTTCTTC
TRBD1 | 14 | TRBJ1-6 | few | TRBV7-2 | CASSYRQGNSPLHF | TGTGCCAGCAGCTACCGACAGGGCAATTCACCCCTCCACTTT
- | 13 | TRBJ2-3 | many | TRBV6-5 | CASSYSTLDTQYF | TGTGCCAGCAGTTACTCGACGCTGGATACGCAGTATTTT
- | 12 | TRBJ2-5 | many | TRBV18 | CASSHQEETQYF | TGTGCCAGCTCACACCAGGAAGAGACCCAGTACTTC
- | 12 | TRBJ2-2 | few | TRBV4-3 | CASSQDPGELFF | TGCGCCAGCAGCCAAGATCCCGGGGAGCTGTTTTTT
TRBD2 | 14 | TRBJ2-1 | many | TRBV20-1 | CSARTSGKYNEQFF | TGCAGTGCCAGGACTAGCGGGAAATACAATGAGCAGTTCTTC
TRBD2 | 17 | TRBJ2-6 | many | TRBV5-1 | CASKASGATSGANVLTF | TGCGCCAGCAAGGCTAGCGGGGCCACCTCTGGGGCCAACGTCCTGACTTTC
TRBD2 | 16 | TRBJ2-1 | few | TRBV5-5 | CASSPGLAGPYNEQFF | TGTGCCAGCAGCCCGGGACTAGCGGGACCCTACAATGAGCAGTTCTTC
TRBD1 | 15 | TRBJ1-6 | few | TRBV7-2 | CASSLKGQGGSPLHF | TGTGCCAGCAGCTTAAAAGGGCAGGGGGGTTCACCCCTCCACTTT
- | 14 | TRBJ2-3 | - | TRBV7-2 | CASFKWDGTDTQYF | TGTGCCAGTTTTAAGTGGGACGGAACAGATACGCAGTATTTT
- | 17 | TRBJ2-1 | few | TRBV20-1 | CSASVLAVRGPYNEQFF | TGCAGTGCTAGTGTACTAGCGGTAAGGGGGCCCTACAATGAGCAGTTCTTC
TRBD1 | 14 | TRBJ2-1 | many | TRBV7-2 | CASSLGQGTGEQFF | TGTGCCAGCAGCCTTGGACAGGGGACTGGTGAGCAGTTCTTC
- | 14 | TRBJ1-1 | few | TRBV7-2 | CASSLGVSYTEAFF | TGTGCCAGCAGCTTAGGGGTCAGCTACACTGAAGCTTTCTTT
- | 13 | TRBJ2-3 | many | TRBV6-6 | CASIQGAGDTQYF | TGTGCCAGTATACAGGGAGCCGGAGATACGCAGTATTTT
TRBD2 | 17 | TRBJ2-1 | many | TRBV19 | CASSKVWTSGGYNEQFF | TGTGCCAGTAGTAAGGTGTGGACTAGCGGGGGATACAATGAGCAGTTCTTC
- | 13 | TRBJ2-7 | - | TRBV7-2 | CASSPGGGVEQYF | TGTGCCAGCAGCCCGGGTGGAGGGGTCGAGCAGTACTTC
TRBD1 | 13 | TRBJ2-2 | - | TRBV12-3/TRBV12-4 | CASSDRVPGELFF | TGTGCCAGCAGTGACAGGGTACCCGGGGAGCTGTTTTTT
TRBD1 | 16 | TRBJ2-1 | - | TRBV11-3 | CASSQKGGANYNEQFF | TGTGCCAGCAGTCAGAAAGGGGGCGCAAATTACAATGAGCAGTTCTTC
TRBD1 | 15 | TRBJ2-5 | few | TRBV20-1 | CSARGGTGESETQYF | TGCAGTGCTAGAGGGGGGACAGGGGAATCGGAGACCCAGTACTTC
TRBD2 | 15 | TRBJ2-7 | - | TRBV27 | CASSLRGRAPGEQYF | TGTGCCAGCAGTTTAAGAGGGAGGGCCCCTGGCGAGCAGTACTTC